The rows below give T cell receptor beta chains drawn from one sample of a study of blood T cell repertoires in COVID-19. Libraries were prepared by immunoSEQ multiplex PCR; TCRdb keeps only in-frame clonotypes and omits some of them. Here the sample spans roughly 140,000 clones, 87% being singletons. The sequenced material came from peripheral blood. The receptor set was obtained from a woman aged 60 to 75 with active or convalescent COVID-19. Each CDR3 is given with its conserved first and last residue. The order of the fields is D gene, V gene, J gene, clone size, CDR3 DNA, CDR3 protein. D genes are given only for firm matches. The size field is filled for only some rows; it gives once, few, many or a size class.

D gene: TRBD1; V gene: TRBV5-1; J gene: TRBJ1-6; clone size: -; CDR3 DNA: TGCGCCAGCAGCGCAGGACAGGGATCACCCCTCCACTTT; CDR3 protein: CASSAGQGSPLHF
D gene: -; V gene: TRBV15; J gene: TRBJ1-4; clone size: -; CDR3 DNA: TGTGCCACCAGCAGAGCCCGGGGGAATGAAAAACTGTTTTTT; CDR3 protein: CATSRARGNEKLFF
D gene: -; V gene: TRBV14; J gene: TRBJ1-1; clone size: -; CDR3 DNA: TGTGCCAGCAGCCGGTCGACAGCCATGAACACTGAAGCTTTCTTT; CDR3 protein: CASSRSTAMNTEAFF
D gene: TRBD1; V gene: TRBV6-6; J gene: TRBJ1-2; clone size: -; CDR3 DNA: TGTGCCAGCAGACGGGACAGGGACTATGGCTACACCTTC; CDR3 protein: CASRRDRDYGYTF
D gene: -; V gene: TRBV7-2; J gene: TRBJ1-1; clone size: once; CDR3 DNA: TGTGCCAGCAGCTTAATTTCAGGGGTAGCTGAAGCTTTCTTT; CDR3 protein: CASSLISGVAEAFF
D gene: -; V gene: TRBV11-2; J gene: TRBJ1-2; clone size: -; CDR3 DNA: TGTGCCAGCAGCTTAGTCTGGACTGACACTTCCGGCTACACCTTC; CDR3 protein: CASSLVWTDTSGYTF
D gene: -; V gene: TRBV6-5; J gene: TRBJ2-4; clone size: -; CDR3 DNA: TGTGCCAGCAGTTCCCCTAGGGGAGGCAAAAACATTCAGTACTTC; CDR3 protein: CASSSPRGGKNIQYF
D gene: -; V gene: TRBV7-2; J gene: TRBJ2-5; clone size: -; CDR3 DNA: TGTGCCAGCAGCTTATTCGGACAGACCCAAGAGACCCAGTACTTC; CDR3 protein: CASSLFGQTQETQYF
D gene: TRBD1; V gene: TRBV19; J gene: TRBJ1-5; clone size: -; CDR3 DNA: TGTGCCAGCGATAATAGACAGGGGCCTAATCAGCCCCAGCATTTT; CDR3 protein: CASDNRQGPNQPQHF
D gene: -; V gene: TRBV5-6; J gene: TRBJ2-1; clone size: few; CDR3 DNA: TGTGCCAGCAGCGGGGGGAACTACAATGAGCAGTTCTTC; CDR3 protein: CASSGGNYNEQFF
D gene: -; V gene: TRBV19; J gene: TRBJ1-5; clone size: -; CDR3 DNA: TGTGCCAGTACCTCAGGGGCTAGCAATCAGCCCCAGCATTTT; CDR3 protein: CASTSGASNQPQHF
D gene: -; V gene: TRBV19; J gene: TRBJ1-4; clone size: -; CDR3 DNA: TGTGCCAGTAGCCGATTGGGAGTACCTAATGAAAAACTGTTTTTT; CDR3 protein: CASSRLGVPNEKLFF
D gene: TRBD1; V gene: TRBV19; J gene: TRBJ1-6; clone size: -; CDR3 DNA: TGTGCCAGTAGTCCACGGGACAGGGCAAATAATTCACCCCTCCACTTT; CDR3 protein: CASSPRDRANNSPLHF
D gene: TRBD1; V gene: TRBV9; J gene: TRBJ1-4; clone size: -; CDR3 DNA: TGTGCCAGCAGCGTCCAGGGGGCAACTAATGAAAAACTGTTTTTT; CDR3 protein: CASSVQGATNEKLFF
D gene: TRBD1; V gene: TRBV12-5; J gene: TRBJ2-2; clone size: few; CDR3 DNA: TGTGCTAGTGGTGCCCGACAGGGTAAATCCGGGGAGCTGTTTTTT; CDR3 protein: CASGARQGKSGELFF
D gene: TRBD1; V gene: TRBV5-6; J gene: TRBJ1-2; clone size: -; CDR3 DNA: TGTGCCAGCAACGACCGACCGTACTTTACACCAGGGGGTGGCTACACCTTC; CDR3 protein: CASNDRPYFTPGGGYTF
D gene: TRBD2; V gene: TRBV6-2/TRBV6-3; J gene: TRBJ2-1; clone size: -; CDR3 DNA: TGTGCCAGCAGTTACTCGAGGAGGGTCGGGGGGGCCGGCGATGAGCAGTTCTTC; CDR3 protein: CASSYSRRVGGAGDEQFF
D gene: TRBD1; V gene: TRBV19; J gene: TRBJ1-5; clone size: -; CDR3 DNA: TGTGCCAGTAGTCCCGGGACAGGATATAGCAATCAGCCCCAGCATTTT; CDR3 protein: CASSPGTGYSNQPQHF
D gene: -; V gene: TRBV9; J gene: TRBJ1-1; clone size: once; CDR3 DNA: TGTGCCAGCACCCTAGCCTCAAGCTTCGCTGAAGCTTTCTTT; CDR3 protein: CASTLASSFAEAFF
D gene: TRBD2; V gene: TRBV7-2; J gene: TRBJ2-3; clone size: -; CDR3 DNA: TGTGCCAGCAGCTTAGGAGGTAGCGGGGGGGATTGGGATACGCAGTATTTT; CDR3 protein: CASSLGGSGGDWDTQYF
D gene: TRBD1; V gene: TRBV4-3; J gene: TRBJ2-7; clone size: few; CDR3 DNA: TGCGCCAGCAGCCAAGATAGCGGACAGGGCGGAAACGAGCAGTACTTC; CDR3 protein: CASSQDSGQGGNEQYF
D gene: -; V gene: TRBV6-6; J gene: TRBJ1-4; clone size: once; CDR3 DNA: TGTGCCAGCAGTTTTGCGGAAGCTAATGAAAAACTGTTTTTT; CDR3 protein: CASSFAEANEKLFF
D gene: -; V gene: TRBV5-1; J gene: TRBJ2-1; clone size: -; CDR3 DNA: TGCGCCAGCAGCTTGGTAGTATCCTACAATGAGCAGTTCTTC; CDR3 protein: CASSLVVSYNEQFF
D gene: -; V gene: TRBV18; J gene: TRBJ1-6; clone size: -; CDR3 DNA: TGTGCCAGCTCACCACTGGCAGGGACTTATAATTCACCCCTCCACTTT; CDR3 protein: CASSPLAGTYNSPLHF
D gene: -; V gene: TRBV5-1; J gene: TRBJ1-1; clone size: once; CDR3 DNA: TGCGCCAGCAGCCCAAATGGCAGATTGAACACTGAAGCTTTCTTT; CDR3 protein: CASSPNGRLNTEAFF
D gene: -; V gene: TRBV21-1; J gene: TRBJ1-2; clone size: -; CDR3 DNA: TGTGCCCGGGGAAAAGGGACAGGGTACGAGCTGGGCTATGGCTACACCTTC; CDR3 protein: CARGKGTGYELGYGYTF
D gene: -; V gene: TRBV7-6; J gene: TRBJ2-2; clone size: once; CDR3 DNA: TGTGCCAGCAGCTTAACTCCCCTCGGGGAGCTGTTTTTT; CDR3 protein: CASSLTPLGELFF
D gene: TRBD1; V gene: TRBV5-6; J gene: TRBJ2-6; clone size: -; CDR3 DNA: TGTGCCAGCAGCTTGAGGGACAGTAATTCGGGGGCCAACGTCCTGACTTTC; CDR3 protein: CASSLRDSNSGANVLTF
D gene: -; V gene: TRBV4-3; J gene: TRBJ2-7; clone size: -; CDR3 DNA: TGCGCCAGCAGCCAAGATAGGGACACTAGCTACGAGCAGTACTTC; CDR3 protein: CASSQDRDTSYEQYF
D gene: -; V gene: TRBV27; J gene: TRBJ1-2; clone size: -; CDR3 DNA: TGTGCCAGCAGTGGATACAGAACGGGAGAGTATGGCTACACCTTC; CDR3 protein: CASSGYRTGEYGYTF
D gene: -; V gene: TRBV10-3; J gene: TRBJ2-3; clone size: -; CDR3 DNA: TGTGCCATCAGTGCTCGGGGGATAGACACAGATACGCAGTATTTT; CDR3 protein: CAISARGIDTDTQYF
D gene: -; V gene: TRBV9; J gene: TRBJ2-1; clone size: -; CDR3 DNA: TGTGCCAGCAGCCCTCGCGGGGCCCAGGACAATGAGCAGTTCTTC; CDR3 protein: CASSPRGAQDNEQFF
D gene: -; V gene: TRBV5-1; J gene: TRBJ2-6; clone size: -; CDR3 DNA: TGTGCCAGCAGCTTGGCCTTGTCTGGGGCCAACGTCCTGACTTTC; CDR3 protein: CASSLALSGANVLTF
D gene: -; V gene: TRBV19; J gene: TRBJ2-7; clone size: -; CDR3 DNA: TGTGCCAGTAGTATGGGGCAGGGTGGAGACTACGAGCAGTACTTC; CDR3 protein: CASSMGQGGDYEQYF
D gene: TRBD2; V gene: TRBV3-1/TRBV3-2; J gene: TRBJ2-7; clone size: -; CDR3 DNA: TGTGCCAGCAGCCCTAGCGGCTTCGGGGGTGAGCAGTACTTC; CDR3 protein: CASSPSGFGGEQYF
D gene: -; V gene: TRBV4-3; J gene: TRBJ2-7; clone size: -; CDR3 DNA: TGCGCCAGCAGCCAAGACCCTACCAGGCACGAGCAGTACTTC; CDR3 protein: CASSQDPTRHEQYF
D gene: TRBD1; V gene: TRBV5-1; J gene: TRBJ2-7; clone size: once; CDR3 DNA: TGCGCCAGCAGCTATCAAGGGACAGGGACCTACGAGCAGTACTTC; CDR3 protein: CASSYQGTGTYEQYF
D gene: -; V gene: TRBV7-9; J gene: TRBJ1-1; clone size: -; CDR3 DNA: TGTGCCAGCAGCCTACAGCAGAACACTGAAGCTTTCTTT; CDR3 protein: CASSLQQNTEAFF
D gene: -; V gene: TRBV7-2; J gene: TRBJ1-6; clone size: -; CDR3 DNA: TGTGCCAGCAGCACACAACCCCAGGGCTCACCCCTCCACTTT; CDR3 protein: CASSTQPQGSPLHF
D gene: -; V gene: TRBV27; J gene: TRBJ2-3; clone size: -; CDR3 DNA: TGTGCCAGCAGTCCGCGACTCCCAGGGGTGGGAGATACGCAGTATTTT; CDR3 protein: CASSPRLPGVGDTQYF
D gene: -; V gene: TRBV27; J gene: TRBJ1-6; clone size: once; CDR3 DNA: TGTGCCAGCAGTTTAGGGCAAGTTGGGTCACCCCTCCACTTT; CDR3 protein: CASSLGQVGSPLHF
D gene: TRBD1; V gene: TRBV6-2/TRBV6-3; J gene: TRBJ2-7; clone size: -; CDR3 DNA: TGTGCCAGCAGTTCCCCAAATCCGGGACAGCTCTACGAGCAGTACTTC; CDR3 protein: CASSSPNPGQLYEQYF
D gene: -; V gene: TRBV6-5; J gene: TRBJ1-4; clone size: -; CDR3 DNA: TGTGCCAGCAGTTACCGGGGGTACGATGAAAAACTGTTTTTT; CDR3 protein: CASSYRGYDEKLFF
D gene: TRBD1; V gene: TRBV25-1; J gene: TRBJ1-2; clone size: once; CDR3 DNA: TGTGCCAGCAGTGAATCGGGCAGGGGGCACGGCTACACCTTC; CDR3 protein: CASSESGRGHGYTF
D gene: TRBD1; V gene: TRBV19; J gene: TRBJ1-1; clone size: -; CDR3 DNA: TGTGCCAGTAGTCGACAGGGGGTTGAGAACACTGAAGCTTTCTTT; CDR3 protein: CASSRQGVENTEAFF
D gene: TRBD2; V gene: TRBV12-5; J gene: TRBJ2-4; clone size: once; CDR3 DNA: TGTGCTAGTGGTTTGGTATGGGCTAGCGGGGGGTCCCCAATAGCCAAAAACATTCAGTACTTC; CDR3 protein: CASGLVWASGGSPIAKNIQYF
D gene: -; V gene: TRBV6-5; J gene: TRBJ1-2; clone size: -; CDR3 DNA: TGTGCCAGCAACCTCGACAGATCTAACTATGGCTACACCTTC; CDR3 protein: CASNLDRSNYGYTF
D gene: -; V gene: TRBV9; J gene: TRBJ1-4; clone size: -; CDR3 DNA: TGTGCCAGCAGCGCCGAGGGTGGTCAGAAGGGATATGAAAAACTGTTTTTT; CDR3 protein: CASSAEGGQKGYEKLFF
D gene: TRBD1; V gene: TRBV5-1; J gene: TRBJ1-1; clone size: -; CDR3 DNA: TGCGCCAGCAGCATTGACAGGGAGGCTTTCTTT; CDR3 protein: CASSIDREAFF